The 31 T cell receptor beta chains reported below all come from one sample, sequenced in a study of blood T cells in healthy people across ages. The second PCR ran about 6 to 11 cycles with a sample-barcoded 5' primer and J-beta primers. From the 5' RACE reads, TCRdb called clonotypes with MiXCR, one entry per CDR3 protein. This sample yields about 1.4 million distinct CDR3 sequences, of which roughly 59% are seen a single time; 6.7% belongs to the top ten. Sequencing used blood. Receptor source: a man aged 18 to 30 in good health.

This clonotype has more than one count but fewer than ten. The gene calls are TRBV4-1 and TRBJ2-6, with unresolved D. The germline V and J ends were trimmed by 1 base and 3 bases, with 4 bases remaining between them. This CDR3 contains 14 residues. In germline, CDR1 is MGHRA, CDR2 YSYEKL. CDR3 loop: CASSQGDGANVLTF. The CDR3, as DNA: TGCGCCAGCAGCCAAGGAGATGGGGCCAACGTCCTGACTTTC.

In its sample, this clonotype was seen once. A much larger clonotype is one base distant, so this may be a read error. This sequence joins TRBV29-1 and TRBJ2-2, with D perhaps being TRBD1 or TRBD2 (6 bases each). Per germline, CDR1 SQVTM and CDR2 ANQGSEA. CDR3 length equals 14 residues. DNA for the CDR3: TGCAGTGCATTGGGGGGCGACCGGTCCGGGGAGCCGTTTTTT. Protein: CSALGGDRSGEPFF.

The chain links TRBV11-2 to TRBJ2-5, with D unresolved. Germline CDR1 reads SGHAT; CDR2 reads FQNNGV. The CDR3 spans 15 residues. Trimming removed 7 bases at V and 1 base at J, with 16 bases between. The CDR3 region has the DNA TGTGCCAGCATCCCCCGGTCAGGCCCCCAAGAGACCCAGTACTTC. It translates to CASIPRSGPQETQYF.

V is TRBV12-3 or TRBV12-4 and J is TRBJ2-1; the D gene is possibly TRBD1 (5 bases). The CDR3 runs to 14 residues. Trimming removed 3 bases at V and 5 bases at J, with 11 bases between. In DNA, the CDR3 is TGTGCCAGCAGTTTTGGGTCAGGGAACAATGAGCAGTTCTTC. It translates to CASSFGSGNNEQFF.

There are a few counts of this clonotype. At one of its ends the junction is not consistent with the germline gene, which may arise from a read error. This rearrangement joins TRBV7-2 to TRBJ1-2; no firm D call. CDR1 is SGHTA, CDR2 FQGNSA, per germline. The CDR3 extends over 11 amino acids. CDR3 sequence: CASSFENGYTF. The CDR3 coding sequence is TGTGCCAGCAGCTTTGAGAATGGTTACACCTTC. The whole variable domain, filled in from reference TRBV7-2 and TRBJ1-2, reads GAGVSQSPSNKVTEKGKDVELRCDPISGHTALYWYRQSLGQGLEFLIYFQGNSAPDKSGLPSDRFSAERTGGSVSTLTIQRTQQEDSAVYLCASSFENGYTFGSGTRLTVV.

This sequence joins TRBV14 and TRBJ2-1; 8 nucleotides agree with TRBD1. The CDR3 has 18 amino acids. V lost 4 bases, J lost 4 bases, and 15 bases stayed unmatched. From germline, CDR1 is SGHDN and CDR2 FVKESK. The CDR3 coding sequence is TGTGCCAGCAGCCGGGGTAAAGATGACAGGGGCCTTTACAATGAGCAGTTCTTC. Amino acids: CASSRGKDDRGLYNEQFF.

The chain uses TRBV3-1 and TRBJ1-1; maybe TRBD1 (5 bases). Trimming took 6 bases from V and 12 from J, leaving 14 bases between them. The CDR3 runs 11 residues. Germline V gene data show CDR1 as LGHDT and CDR2 as YNNKEL (reference sequence). DNA for the CDR3: TGTGCCAGCAGAGGAGGGGACGTGACTTTCTTT. Protein product: CASRGGDVTFF.

The chain employs TRBV7-2 and TRBJ2-3, with D tentatively TRBD1 (5 bases). The CDR3 length is 15 residues. Trimming left V 3 bases short and J 2 bases short, with 12 bases between. Germline assignment: CDR1 SGHTA and CDR2 FQGNSA. The CDR3 DNA reads TGTGCCAGCAGCTTTACAGGTGCCACCACAGATACGCAGTATTTT. Its translation: CASSFTGATTDTQYF.

The chain carries TRBV29-1 and TRBJ1-2, with D hard to call. The CDR3 runs 13 residues. Trimming removed 4 bases from V and 2 bases from J, with 11 bases in between. Germline V CDR1 and CDR2: SQVTM, ANQGSEA. The DNA for the CDR3 is TGCAGCGTTGTCCCGCTGGCCAACTATGGCTACACCTTC. Protein product: CSVVPLANYGYTF.

J is TRBJ2-2 and V is TRBV24-1; D unclear. CDR1 and CDR2 from the germline V gene are KGHDR and SFDVKD. The CDR3 totals 12 residues. Trimming left V 8 bases short and J 1 base short, with 4 bases between. In DNA form, the CDR3 reads TGTGCCACCACGGGGAACACCGGGGAGCTGTTTTTT. It codes for CATTGNTGELFF.

The chain uses TRBV27 and TRBJ2-5, with 7 bases identical to TRBD2. The CDR3 spans 15 residues. Trimming took 1 base from V and 2 from J; bases not matched to a gene: 4. Germline V lookup: CDR1 MNHEY, CDR2 SMNVEV (reference sequence). CDR3 coding DNA: TGTGCCAGCAGTTTATTCCCGGGACTACAAGAGACCCAGTACTTC. Protein sequence: CASSLFPGLQETQYF.

This clonotype appeared a few times. V usage is TRBV4-1 and J usage is TRBJ2-7; 12 bases are a match to TRBD2. Germline CDR1 and CDR2: MGHRA and YSYEKL. With 2 bases clipped from V and 2 bases from J, the junction kept 10 bases outside the gene matches. The CDR3 spans 18 residues. CDR3 sequence (DNA): TGCGCCAGCAGCCAACATCCTCTAGCGGGAGGGTCTACCTACGAGCAGTACTTC. Its translation is CASSQHPLAGGSTYEQYF.

The rearrangement uses TRBV5-5 and TRBJ2-3; D ambiguous. Germline V lookup: CDR1 SGHKS, CDR2 YYEKEE (reference sequence). This CDR3 is 14 amino acids long. Trimming shortened V by 6 bases and J by 4 bases, and 15 bases separated the two germline ends. The CDR3 protein is CASTRPGIPDTQYF. The CDR3 nucleotides read TGTGCCAGCACTCGTCCAGGAATCCCAGATACGCAGTATTTT. Together with reference TRBV5-5 and TRBJ2-3, the CDR3 gives the full variable domain: DAGVTQSPTHLIKTRGQQVTLRCSPISGHKSVSWYQQVLGQGPQFIFQYYEKEERGRGNFPDRFSARQFPNYSSELNVNALLLGDSALYLCASTRPGIPDTQYFGPGTRLTVL.

The genes are TRBV5-1 and TRBJ2-7; possible D gene TRBD2, 7 bases. The DNA end favors TRBJ2-5, so the J call may be wrong. This CDR3 is built from 17 residues. The germline gives CDR1 SGHRS, CDR2 YFSETQ. For the CDR3, the DNA is TGCGCCAGCAGCCCCCTCCCATCGGGGGGCATTGAGGAGACCCAGTACTTC. Its translation is CASSPLPSGGIEETQYF.

This clonotype was observed a handful of times. V and J are TRBV10-3 and TRBJ1-2; D unresolved. Germline CDR1 is ENHRY and CDR2 is SYGVKD. This CDR3 is 12 amino acids long. With 2 bases removed from V and 4 bases from J, the gap between germline ends came to 5 bases. The CDR3, as DNA: TGTGCCATCAGTGAGGGCAGCTATGGCTACACCTTC. As protein: CAISEGSYGYTF.

This clonotype was counted only a few times. Written as DNA, the CDR3 is TGTGCCAGCAGCGGCGGACATCGAAATGACGAGCAGTACTTC. This translates into CASSGGHRNDEQYF. The V and J genes are TRBV9 and TRBJ2-7; D possibly corresponds to TRBD1 (5 bases). V lost 3 bases to trimming and J lost 5 bases, with 15 bases between them. Germline lookup yields CDR1 SGDLS and CDR2 YYNGEE. The length of the CDR3 is 14 residues.

V and J are TRBV6-6 and TRBJ2-3; tentatively, D is TRBD1 or TRBD2 (5 bases each). V lost 1 base, J lost 0 bases, and 14 bases lay in between. CDR3 length: 17 amino acids. The germline CDR1 and CDR2 sequences are MNHNY and SVGAGI (reference sequence). DNA for the CDR3: TGTGCCAGCAGTTACTTTACCGGGACGACTAGCACAGATACGCAGTATTTT. It specifies CASSYFTGTTSTDTQYF.

This clonotype is a singleton in its sample. This sequence joins TRBV7-6 and TRBJ1-2, with unresolved D. The CDR3 spans 13 residues. The V end was cut by 5 bases, the J end by 8 bases, with 15 bases between. Germline values: CDR1 SGHVS, CDR2 FNYEAQ. The CDR3 DNA is TGTGCCAGCAGCCCCCGGGAGGGTGCGGGCTACACCTTC. Its translation: CASSPREGAGYTF.

The genes are TRBV6-2 or TRBV6-3 and TRBJ2-5; D remains ambiguous. The J call may be faulty, since TRBJ2-7 better matches the DNA end. The CDR3 spans 11 residues. The germline gives CDR1 MNHEY, CDR2 SVGEGT. The CDR3 DNA reads as TGTGCCAGCGGCGTCGGCTACGAGCAGTACTTC. Its translation: CASGVGYEQYF.

This clonotype was observed a single time. The J gene is TRBJ1-4, the V gene TRBV20-1; 8 bases are a match to TRBD1. The J segment lost 7 bases and the V segment lost 6 bases, leaving 13 bases of the junction unmatched. The CDR3 has 15 residues. Looked up from germline, CDR1 is DFQATT and CDR2 is SNEGSKA (reference sequence). CDR3 protein: CSAPPQTGVGEKLFF. CDR3 sequence (DNA): TGCAGTGCGCCCCCCCAGACAGGGGTGGGTGAAAAACTGTTTTTT.

The chain combines TRBV6-5 with TRBJ2-5; 8 bases map to TRBD2. With 0 bases clipped from V and 1 base from J, the junction kept 7 bases outside the gene matches. This CDR3 is built from 17 residues. Germline lookup yields CDR1 MNHEY and CDR2 SVGAGI. The CDR3, as DNA: TGTGCCAGCAGTTACTCGATTAGCGGGGAACCCCAAGAGACCCAGTACTTC. Translated: CASSYSISGEPQETQYF.

The sample holds many counts of this clonotype. The chain links TRBV20-1 to TRBJ2-1; D ambiguous. Between the trimmed V and J ends, which lost 3 bases and 13 bases, there was a span of 13 bases. CDR3 length: 11 amino acids. Looked up from germline, CDR1 is DFQATT and CDR2 is SNEGSKA (reference sequence). The CDR3 loop reads CSARTPLRQFF. CDR3 DNA: TGCAGTGCTAGGACTCCTCTCCGTCAGTTCTTC.

Remarks on this clonotype: At one boundary the junction diverges from the germline segment, which might be a read error. The chain couples TRBV6-2 or TRBV6-3 to TRBJ2-7; 9 bases are shared with TRBD1. The germline V gene has CDR1 MNHEY and CDR2 SVGEGT. The CDR3 is 15 residues long. CDR3 region: CVSSSAGTGPYEQYF. The CDR3 DNA reads TGTGTCAGCAGTTCCGCCGGGACAGGGCCCTACGAGCAGTACTTC.

The chain employs TRBV7-2 and TRBJ2-1; 7 bases match TRBD1. Germline trimming cut 1 base from V and 10 bases from J; bases unmatched to any gene: 10. This CDR3 region has 15 residues. The germline V gene has CDR1 SGHTA and CDR2 FQGNSA. In DNA form, the CDR3 reads TGTGCCAGCAGCTTAGGACAGGGCGTTGGGAAGGAGCAGTTCTTC. Translation: CASSLGQGVGKEQFF.

V gene TRBV29-1 combines with J gene TRBJ1-2; 9 bases match TRBD1. The CDR3 runs to 15 residues. Losses at the gene ends were 3 bases for V and 6 bases for J; bases not matched to a gene: 11. Germline V lookup: CDR1 SQVTM, CDR2 ANQGSEA. CDR3 nucleotide sequence: TGCAGCGTTGATATTCTTGGGGGACAGGGAAATGGCTACACCTTC. As protein: CSVDILGGQGNGYTF.

This clonotype was seen a few times. The chain is built from TRBV28 and TRBJ1-2, with D hard to call. The CDR3 is 14 residues long. Germline V gene sequence: CDR1 MDHEN, CDR2 SYDVKM. Trimming removed 6 bases from V and 4 bases from J, with 15 bases in between. The CDR3 DNA is TGTGCCAGCAGATCCCAGGCAGTGTTCTATGGCTACACCTTC. It encodes CASRSQAVFYGYTF.

This clonotype was counted only a few times. The chain combines TRBV10-3 with TRBJ2-5, with D tentatively TRBD2 (6 bases). Trimming stripped 2 bases from V and 1 base from J, with 14 bases between. Per the germline V gene, CDR1 is ENHRY and CDR2 is SYGVKD. This CDR3 is 16 amino acids long. The CDR3 nucleotides read TGTGCCATCAGTGAGAACCCGGGACTCCTCCAAGAGACCCAGTACTTC. Protein: CAISENPGLLQETQYF.

The V gene is TRBV7-9, the J gene TRBJ2-5; D is undetermined. From germline, CDR1 is SEHNR and CDR2 FQNEAQ (reference sequence). The CDR3 has 12 amino acids. Trimming stripped 5 bases from V and 0 bases from J, with 4 bases between. The CDR3 DNA follows: TGTGCCAGCAGCACCTACCAAGAGACCCAGTACTTC. It encodes CASSTYQETQYF.

The chain links TRBV28 to TRBJ2-1; tentative D call: TRBD1 (6 bases). V lost 6 bases to trimming and J lost 10 bases, with 19 bases between them. The germline V gene has CDR1 MDHEN and CDR2 SYDVKM. The CDR3 runs 14 residues. CDR3 sequence: CASRQRQALYEQFF. For the CDR3, the DNA is TGTGCCAGCAGACAAAGACAGGCACTCTACGAGCAGTTCTTC.

This clonotype was counted only a few times. This chain links TRBV29-1 with TRBJ2-1, with a weak D call TRBD2 (6 bases). V was pared by 6 bases and J by 8 bases, with 17 bases between. Germline CDR1 and CDR2: SQVTM and ANQGSEA. This CDR3 is built from 13 residues. The CDR3 DNA reads TGCAGCGTCTCCCTTTTGGGGGGATATGAGCAGTTCTTC. Amino acids: CSVSLLGGYEQFF.

The J gene is TRBJ2-3, the V gene TRBV18; D perhaps matches TRBD1 (5 bases). In germline, CDR1 is KGHSH, CDR2 LQKENI. V was clipped by 2 bases and J by 5 bases, with 17 bases between them. The CDR3 has 16 amino acids. The DNA for the CDR3 is TGTGCCAGCTCACCATGGCCCGGACACCCTCGAGATACGCAGTATTTT. Its protein product is CASSPWPGHPRDTQYF. The whole variable domain, filled in from reference TRBV18 and TRBJ2-3, reads NAGVMQNPRHLVRRRGQEARLRCSPMKGHSHVYWYRQLPEEGLKFMVYLQKENIIDESGMPKERFSAEFPKEGPSILRIQQVVRGDSAAYFCASSPWPGHPRDTQYFGPGTRLTVL.